The rows below give T cell receptor beta chains drawn from one sample of a study of T cell repertoires in cytomegalovirus infection. Each CDR3 protein gets one entry after TCRdb re-called the reads with MiXCR. The data show about 140,000 distinct CDR3 sequences, with roughly 6.5% seen just once and about a sixth held by the top ten. Sequenced: PBMCs. The source of these receptors is a human donor in good health (CMV status not recorded). Some clones in this sample may be carry-over from other donors' samples. Each CDR3 is given with its conserved first and last residue. A D gene is named only where the DNA matches it firmly. Only some rows state a clone size, as once, few, many or a class for expanded clones.

V gene	D gene	clone size	J gene	CDR3 DNA	CDR3 protein
TRBV7-9	NA	many	TRBJ1-4	TGTGCCAGCAGCTTCGCCGGAACAACAAAACTGTTTTTT	CASSFAGTTKLFF
TRBV2	NA	many	TRBJ2-7	TGTGCCAGCAACGAAAGGGGACTTTCCCCCTACGAGCAGTACTTC	CASNERGLSPYEQYF
TRBV7-8	NA	many	TRBJ1-3	TGTGCCAGCAGCTTATCGGGGGGCAGCTCTGGAAACACCATATATTTT	CASSLSGGSSGNTIYF
TRBV11-3	NA	many	TRBJ2-5	TGTGCCAGCAGCTTAGAACGGGGGGCGACCCAGTACTTC	CASSLERGATQYF
TRBV28	NA	few	TRBJ1-1	TGTGCCAGCAGTTACCGCAGAGAGCCCCAGAGGGCTTTCTTT	CASSYRREPQRAFF
TRBV28	TRBD2	once	TRBJ2-1	TGTGCCAGCAGACTATCGGGGGGTTTGAATGAGCAGTTCTTC	CASRLSGGLNEQFF
TRBV25-1	TRBD1	many	TRBJ2-7	TGTGCCAGCAGTGAATGGAACACCGGGACAGGGGTTGACGAGCAGTACTTC	CASSEWNTGTGVDEQYF
TRBV6-6	TRBD1	many	TRBJ1-5	TGTGCCAGCAGTTATCGTCAGGGGGCGGATGGAAGCAATCAGCCCCAGCATTTT	CASSYRQGADGSNQPQHF
TRBV20-1	NA	few	TRBJ2-7	TGCAGTGCTATTAACGACGGGTCGAGTTGGTCCTACGAGCAGTACTTC	CSAINDGSSWSYEQYF
TRBV6-2/TRBV6-3	NA	many	TRBJ1-2	TGTGCCAGCAGTTACAAACAGGGAGTAAATGGCTACACCTTC	CASSYKQGVNGYTF
TRBV12-3/TRBV12-4	TRBD1	many	TRBJ1-5	TGTGCCAGCAGTTTACGAGGGACAGGCCAGCCCCAGCATTTT	CASSLRGTGQPQHF
TRBV4-1	NA	many	TRBJ1-2	TGCGCCAGCAGCCCGGGACCTCTAGGAGGTGGCTACACCTTC	CASSPGPLGGGYTF
TRBV7-2	NA	many	TRBJ1-2	TGTGCCAGCAGCAGTGTCAGGGCCCCTATGGGCTACACCTTC	CASSSVRAPMGYTF
TRBV7-8	TRBD1	many	TRBJ1-5	TGTGCCAGCAGCCCGTCGGTGCGCAGGGGGCCCACCGATAGCAATCAGCCCCAGCATTTT	CASSPSVRRGPTDSNQPQHF
TRBV5-1	TRBD1	few	TRBJ2-7	TGCGCCAGCAGCTTCTCACAGGGGACCTACGAGCAGTACTTC	CASSFSQGTYEQYF
TRBV7-2	NA	many	TRBJ2-1	TGTGCCAGCAGGTCAATTGGGGGTCCCTTGAGTGAGCAGTTCTTC	CASRSIGGPLSEQFF
TRBV11-3	TRBD2	NA	TRBJ2-3	TGTGCCAGCAGCTTCGGTAGCGGGGGGCCCGAGGGCACAGATACGCAGTATTTT	CASSFGSGGPEGTDTQYF
TRBV5-1	NA	NA	TRBJ2-3	TGCGCCAGCAGCTTGGCCCGCTCCGTCCTCGGTTGGCCAGATACGCAGTATTTT	CASSLARSVLGWPDTQYF
TRBV20-1	NA	few	TRBJ2-7	TGCAGTGCTAGTCTAGGGGGGAGTTCCTACGAGCAGTACTTC	CSASLGGSSYEQYF
TRBV7-2	TRBD2	many	TRBJ2-7	TGTGCCAGCAGCAAGGCGGGGGGCCGAACCTACGAGCAGTACTTC	CASSKAGGRTYEQYF
TRBV6-2/TRBV6-3	NA	NA	TRBJ2-1	TGTGCCAGCACTTACGGCGGACTGGGTGAGCAGTTCTTC	CASTYGGLGEQFF
TRBV12-3/TRBV12-4	NA	NA	TRBJ2-2	TGTGCCAGCAGGGTAGACGGGCTAACCGGGGAGCTGTTTTTT	CASRVDGLTGELFF
TRBV12-3/TRBV12-4	NA	many	TRBJ1-5	TGTGCCAGCAGCCTCGACAGAACCCATCAGCCCCAGCATTTT	CASSLDRTHQPQHF
TRBV4-3	NA	many	TRBJ1-4	TGCGCCAGCAGCCAAGATTTGGACCCGGGCTATGAAAAACTGTTTTTT	CASSQDLDPGYEKLFF
TRBV6-6	TRBD1	NA	TRBJ1-4	TGTGCCAGCAGTTCCCCCGGGACAGGTGATGAAAAACTGTTTTTT	CASSSPGTGDEKLFF
TRBV7-2	NA	NA	TRBJ2-3	TGTGCCAGCAGCTTCTCAGGGAACGCAGATACGCAGTATTTT	CASSFSGNADTQYF
TRBV2	NA	few	TRBJ2-6	TGTGCCAGCAGTACGGACTCTGGGGCCAACGTCCTGACTTTC	CASSTDSGANVLTF
TRBV28	NA	few	TRBJ1-1	TGTGCCAGCAGTTTAGTCCGGGGGATAGCAGCTTTCTTT	CASSLVRGIAAFF
TRBV20-1	NA	NA	TRBJ2-5	TGCAGTGCTGACCGGGCCCAAGAGACCCAGTACTTC	CSADRAQETQYF
TRBV7-2	NA	many	TRBJ2-7	TGTGCCAGCAGCCTAGGGGCAGGGAAGTACTTC	CASSLGAGKYF
TRBV12-3/TRBV12-4	NA	many	TRBJ1-1	TGTGCCAGCAGTTTAATGGGGGGAGGAGGCACTGAAGCTTTCTTT	CASSLMGGGGTEAFF
TRBV20-1	NA	few	TRBJ2-5	TGCAGTGCTAGAGGGGTGAGCAACGGGGAGACCCAGTACTTC	CSARGVSNGETQYF
TRBV14	NA	many	TRBJ2-1	TGTGCCAGCAGCCAAGATTTGTTAAGAAACAATGAGCAGTTCTTC	CASSQDLLRNNEQFF
TRBV20-1	NA	NA	TRBJ1-4	TGCAGTGCCTCCGGCCCAGTCGAGGAAAAACTGTTTTTT	CSASGPVEEKLFF
TRBV20-1	NA	NA	TRBJ2-5	TGCAGTGCTAGAGGTCTACGGGGGACCTCCCAAGAGACCCAGTACTTC	CSARGLRGTSQETQYF
TRBV12-3/TRBV12-4	NA	many	TRBJ1-1	TGTGCCAGCAGGTCTTCCTTCGGGCAGGGCCTTTGGAACACTGAAGCTTTCTTT	CASRSSFGQGLWNTEAFF
TRBV12-3/TRBV12-4	NA	many	TRBJ1-6	TGTGCCAGCAGTATGACAGACAATTCACCCCTCCACTTT	CASSMTDNSPLHF
TRBV20-1	TRBD1	few	TRBJ2-3	TGCAGTGCTCCGGACAGGGGGCGCAAAGATACGCAGTATTTT	CSAPDRGRKDTQYF
TRBV6-2/TRBV6-3	TRBD1	many	TRBJ2-2	TGTGCCAGCAGCCCTCCCGGACAGGGACTCACCGGGGAGCTGTTTTTT	CASSPPGQGLTGELFF
TRBV4-3	NA	few	TRBJ1-6	TGCGCCAGCAGCCAGGACCCGGGCCCGTTTTCACCCCTCCACTTT	CASSQDPGPFSPLHF
TRBV19	NA	few	TRBJ1-5	TGTGCCACCAAACAGGAGAGCAATCAGCCCCAGCATTTT	CATKQESNQPQHF
TRBV2	NA	many	TRBJ1-1	TGTGCCAGCGGGGCGTCCATGAACACTGAAGCTTTCTTT	CASGASMNTEAFF
TRBV27	NA	many	TRBJ2-3	TGTGCCAGCAGAAGACCTAGCACAGATACGCAGTATTTT	CASRRPSTDTQYF
TRBV12-3/TRBV12-4	TRBD1	many	TRBJ2-2	TGTGCCAGCAGTCCCGACAGGGCGAACACCGGGGAGCTGTTTTTT	CASSPDRANTGELFF
TRBV20-1	TRBD1	many	TRBJ1-6	TGCAGTGCTAGAGAAGGGGGCTACTTTTCACCCCTCCACTTT	CSAREGGYFSPLHF
TRBV7-2	NA	many	TRBJ2-7	TGTGCCAGCAGCTTGACGGCAGACTACGAGCAGTACTTC	CASSLTADYEQYF
TRBV28	TRBD1	few	TRBJ1-2	TGTGCCAGCAGCCATAGGGACAGGGGTAATAACTATGGCTACACCTTC	CASSHRDRGNNYGYTF
TRBV10-3	NA	many	TRBJ1-1	TGTGCCACCGGGGCAGGACTGAACACTGAAGCTTTCTTT	CATGAGLNTEAFF
TRBV7-9	TRBD2	many	TRBJ2-3	TGTGCCAGCAGCTTTACAGCGGGGGCCACAGATACGCAGTATTTT	CASSFTAGATDTQYF
TRBV28	NA	few	TRBJ2-2	TGTGCCAGCAGTTTATCCTACAGGGCCCGGGAGCTGTTTTTT	CASSLSYRARELFF
TRBV5-1	TRBD2	few	TRBJ2-1	TGCGCCAGCAGGACTAGCGAACACTACAATGAGCAGTTCTTC	CASRTSEHYNEQFF